This paragraph reports one T cell receptor beta chain. Its target is not known. Assay used: immunoSEQ multiplex PCR; TCRdb lists only in-frame clones, some missing. Of more than 110,000 clones in the sample, around 92% are singletons; the top ten hold under 3.5%. These data belong to a study of T cell responses to AZD1222 COVID-19 vaccine. Study-wide findings and caveats: Breadth and depth of Spike-specific TCRs rose after two AZD1222 doses. Spike-wide vaccine-associated CD4 TCRs dominated at 160-218 and 743-854.

Germline V gives CDR1 MNHEY, CDR2 SVGEGT. The CDR3 covers 15 residues. Trimming cost V 2 bases and J 6 bases, with 11 bases left between them. This chain connects TRBV6-2 or TRBV6-3 to TRBJ1-6, with TRBD1 as a possible D gene (5 bases). The TCR was taken from an adult who received the AZD1222 COVID-19 vaccine. The material sequenced was peripheral blood, taken 28 days after the second AZD1222 dose. The CDR3 DNA is TGTGCCAGCAGTTACCGGGCAGGGCGTAATTCACCCCTCCACTTT. Its translation is CASSYRAGRNSPLHF.